The present T cell receptor beta chain was sequenced within a study of T cell repertoires in cytomegalovirus infection (dated by TCRdb to the late 2010s). Study-level background: The HLA type of each donor mattered for the analysis, because public TCR beta signatures pointed to carriage of CMV infection along with the matching HLA type. Paper-wide results and their limitations: In both this cohort and an independent cohort of more than 350 donors, the cumulative frequency of public TCR beta family members distinguished carriers of CMV infection plus the relevant HLA type. The ex vivo response was dominated by HLA-C-restricted CMV-specific TCR beta clonotypes, which also provided the single most frequent clonotype in two of eight donors.

TCRdb names Illumina HiSeq 1500 as the instrument used. TCRdb handled the public reads itself, with Q25 trimming in fastp and clone calling in MiXCR, and kept productive beta chains. All rows with the same CDR3 protein become a single entry with the most common DNA and genes. This sample lists about 680,000 distinct CDR3 sequences; about 24% were detected once. Of the sample, approximately 8.2% falls within the top ten clones. The germline V gene yields SQVTM for CDR1 and ANQGSEA for CDR2. The CDR3 covers 13 residues, taking in both the cysteine and the valine. Only CDR3 DNA remains: 39 bases, in frame from the first base. V and J are truncated by 7 bases and 5 bases respectively, leaving an intervening sequence of 18 bases. This clonotype showed up many times. The antigen it recognizes is unknown. Qualities for individual bases were not recorded, and no much larger clone is one base off.

The sequencing sample was made of CD8+ T cells from PBMCs. This receptor was identified in a human donor in good health (CMV status not recorded). Some clones in this sample may be carry-over from other donors' samples. The chain is assembled from TRBV29-1 and TRBJ2-7, with no confidently assigned D gene. The nucleotide sequence is TGCAGCGCCCTTCGGAGAGAATGGAACGAGCAGTACGTC. It codes for CSALRREWNEQYV.